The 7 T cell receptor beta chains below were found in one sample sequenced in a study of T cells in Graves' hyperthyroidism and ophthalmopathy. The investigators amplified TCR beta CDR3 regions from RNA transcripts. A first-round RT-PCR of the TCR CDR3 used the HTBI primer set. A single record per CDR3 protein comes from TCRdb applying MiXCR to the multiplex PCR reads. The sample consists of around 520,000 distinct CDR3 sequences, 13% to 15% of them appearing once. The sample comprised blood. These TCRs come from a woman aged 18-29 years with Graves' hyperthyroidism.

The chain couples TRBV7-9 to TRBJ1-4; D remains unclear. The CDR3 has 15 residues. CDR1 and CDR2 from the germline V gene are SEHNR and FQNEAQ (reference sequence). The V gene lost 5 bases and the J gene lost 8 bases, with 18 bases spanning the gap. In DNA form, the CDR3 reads TGTGCCAGCAGCGTCCAGGCCTATCGGAAGGAAAAACTGTTTTTT. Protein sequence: CASSVQAYRKEKLFF.

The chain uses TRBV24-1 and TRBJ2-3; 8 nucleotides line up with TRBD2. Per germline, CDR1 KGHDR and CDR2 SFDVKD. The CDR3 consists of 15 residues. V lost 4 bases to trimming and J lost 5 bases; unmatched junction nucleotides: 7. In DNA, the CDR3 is TGTGCCACCAGTGAACAAAGCGGGAGTAGAGATACGCAGTATTTT. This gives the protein CATSEQSGSRDTQYF.

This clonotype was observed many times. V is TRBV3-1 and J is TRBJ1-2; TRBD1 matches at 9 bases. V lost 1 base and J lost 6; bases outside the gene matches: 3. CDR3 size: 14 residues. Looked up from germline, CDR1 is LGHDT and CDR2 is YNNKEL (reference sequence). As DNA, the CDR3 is TGTGCCAGCAGCCAAGGGGACAGGGATCATGGCTACACCTTC. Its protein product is CASSQGDRDHGYTF.

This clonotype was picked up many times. The CDR3 region has the DNA TGTGCCAGCAGCCAAGCAGTCATCGGAACCCTGGAGCAGTACTTC. This encodes CASSQAVIGTLEQYF. V is TRBV3-1 and J is TRBJ2-7, with D unclear. There are 15 residues in the CDR3. Germline values: CDR1 LGHDT, CDR2 YNNKEL (reference sequence). V was shortened by 1 base and J by 7 bases, with 17 bases between the two germline ends.

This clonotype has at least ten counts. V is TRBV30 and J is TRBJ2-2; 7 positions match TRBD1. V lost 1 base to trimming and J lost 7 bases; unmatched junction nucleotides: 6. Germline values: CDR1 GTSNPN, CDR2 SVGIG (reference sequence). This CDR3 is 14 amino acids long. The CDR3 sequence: CAWSGQGRGGELFF. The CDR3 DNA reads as TGTGCCTGGAGTGGACAGGGTAGGGGCGGGGAGCTGTTTTTT.

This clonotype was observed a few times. CDR3 DNA sequence: TGTGCCAGCAGTTCCAAGGCCGGACTGCCCCAGCATTTT. The encoded protein is CASSSKAGLPQHF. The V gene is TRBV6-1, the J gene TRBJ1-5, with no clear D. The CDR3 totals 13 residues. The V and J ends lost 5 bases and 9 bases respectively, with 14 bases between them. The germline CDR1 and CDR2 sequences are MNHNS and SASEGT.

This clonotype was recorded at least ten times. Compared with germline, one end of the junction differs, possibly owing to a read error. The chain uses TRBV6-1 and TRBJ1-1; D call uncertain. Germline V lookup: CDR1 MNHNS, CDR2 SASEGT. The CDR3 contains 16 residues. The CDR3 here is CASSEKRRLTNTKAFF. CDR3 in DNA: TGTGCCAGCAGTGAAAAACGCCGCCTGACGAACACTAAAGCTTTCTTT.